This T cell receptor beta chain was sequenced during a study of vaccination effects on CD4 cells after COVID-19. Comment on this clone: Its antigen remains unknown.

Per the germline V gene, CDR1 is SGHVS and CDR2 is FQNEAQ. Trimming cost V 5 bases and J 0 bases, with 14 bases left between them. This CDR3 contains 16 residues. Measured with immunoSEQ multiplex PCR; TCRdb has only the in-frame clones, and not every one. Of some 20,000 clones detected, 70% to 80% appear once; the ten largest clones hold roughly a sixth. After expansion with viral peptide pools in the ViraFEST assay, antigen-specific CD4+ T cells were sequenced. Cells that had been cultured for 10 days were the source of isolated CD4+ T cells. The sequencing used CD4+ T cells from PBMCs cultured with HCoV-229E spike peptides, collected before COVID-19 vaccination. This TCR derives from a human donor who received a COVID-19 vaccine. The gene calls are TRBV7-8 and TRBJ2-4; D uncertain. The CDR3 region has the DNA TGTGCCAGCAGCCCCCGGAACCTACTAGCCAAAAACATTCAGTACTTC. Translated, it gives CASSPRNLLAKNIQYF.